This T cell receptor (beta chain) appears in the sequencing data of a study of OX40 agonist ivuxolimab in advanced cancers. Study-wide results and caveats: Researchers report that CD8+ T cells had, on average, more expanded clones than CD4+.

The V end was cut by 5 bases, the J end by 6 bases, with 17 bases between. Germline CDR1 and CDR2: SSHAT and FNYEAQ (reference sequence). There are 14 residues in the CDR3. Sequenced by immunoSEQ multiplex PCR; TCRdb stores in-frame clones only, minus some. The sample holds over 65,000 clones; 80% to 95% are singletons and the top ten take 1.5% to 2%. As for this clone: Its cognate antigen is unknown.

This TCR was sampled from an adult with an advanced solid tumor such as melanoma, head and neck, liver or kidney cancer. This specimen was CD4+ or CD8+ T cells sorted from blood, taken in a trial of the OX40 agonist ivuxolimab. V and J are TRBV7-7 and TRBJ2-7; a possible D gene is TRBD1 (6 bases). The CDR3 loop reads CASSQIGQLGEQYF. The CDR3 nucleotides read TGTGCCAGCAGCCAAATCGGACAGTTGGGCGAGCAGTACTTC.